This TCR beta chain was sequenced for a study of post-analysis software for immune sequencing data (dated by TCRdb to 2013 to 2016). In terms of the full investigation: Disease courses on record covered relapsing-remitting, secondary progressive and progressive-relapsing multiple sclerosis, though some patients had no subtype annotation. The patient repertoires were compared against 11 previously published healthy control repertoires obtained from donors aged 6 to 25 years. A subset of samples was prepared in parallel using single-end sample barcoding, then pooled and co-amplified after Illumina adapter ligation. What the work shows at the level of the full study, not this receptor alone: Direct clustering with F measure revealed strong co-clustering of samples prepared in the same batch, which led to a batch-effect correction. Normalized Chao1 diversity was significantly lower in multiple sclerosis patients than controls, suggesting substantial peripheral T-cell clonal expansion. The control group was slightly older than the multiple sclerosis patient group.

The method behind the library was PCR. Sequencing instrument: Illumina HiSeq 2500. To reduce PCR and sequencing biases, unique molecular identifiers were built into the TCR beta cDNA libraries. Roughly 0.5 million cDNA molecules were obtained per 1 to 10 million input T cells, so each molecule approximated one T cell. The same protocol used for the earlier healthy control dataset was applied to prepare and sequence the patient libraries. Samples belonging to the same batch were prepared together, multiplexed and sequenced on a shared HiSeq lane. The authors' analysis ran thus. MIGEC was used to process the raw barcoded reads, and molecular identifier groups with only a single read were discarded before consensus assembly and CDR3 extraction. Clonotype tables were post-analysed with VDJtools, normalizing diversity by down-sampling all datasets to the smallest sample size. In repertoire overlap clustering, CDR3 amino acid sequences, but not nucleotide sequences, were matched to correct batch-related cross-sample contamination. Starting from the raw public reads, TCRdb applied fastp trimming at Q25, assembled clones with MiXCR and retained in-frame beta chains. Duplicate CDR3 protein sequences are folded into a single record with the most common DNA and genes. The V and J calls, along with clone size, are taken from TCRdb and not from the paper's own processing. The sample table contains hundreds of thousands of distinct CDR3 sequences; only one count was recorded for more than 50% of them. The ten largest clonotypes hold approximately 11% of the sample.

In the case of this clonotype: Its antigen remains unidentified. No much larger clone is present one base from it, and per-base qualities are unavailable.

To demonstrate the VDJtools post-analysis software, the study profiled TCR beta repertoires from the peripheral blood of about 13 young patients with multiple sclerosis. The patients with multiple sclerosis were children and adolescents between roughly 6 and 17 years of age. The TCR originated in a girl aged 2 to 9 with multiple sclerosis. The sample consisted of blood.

The CDR3 protein is CSASDRAGYTF. The sequenced DNA: TGCAGCGCATCGGACAGGGCTGGCTACACCTTC. The chain is assembled from TRBV29-1 and TRBJ1-2, with 8 junctional bases fitting TRBD1. CDR1 SQVTM and CDR2 ANQGSEA were looked up in the germline V gene. The CDR3 sequence holds 11 residues, the cysteine and phenylalanine included. Kept here is only the CDR3 DNA, which spans 33 bases and is read in frame from base 1. Trimming leaves V shorter by 7 bases and J shorter by 7 bases, with the junction holding 5 bases beyond the gene matches.